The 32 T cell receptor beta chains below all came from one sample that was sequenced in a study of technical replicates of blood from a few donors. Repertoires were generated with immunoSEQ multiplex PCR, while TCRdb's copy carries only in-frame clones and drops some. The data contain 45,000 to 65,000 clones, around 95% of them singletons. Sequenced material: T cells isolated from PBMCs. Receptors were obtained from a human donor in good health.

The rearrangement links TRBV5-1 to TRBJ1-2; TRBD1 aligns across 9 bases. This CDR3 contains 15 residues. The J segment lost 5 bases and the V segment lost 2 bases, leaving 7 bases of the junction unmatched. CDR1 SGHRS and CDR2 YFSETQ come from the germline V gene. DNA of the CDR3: TGCGCCAGCAGCTTTCACAGGGGGCCTACGTATGGCTACACCTTC. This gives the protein CASSFHRGPTYGYTF.

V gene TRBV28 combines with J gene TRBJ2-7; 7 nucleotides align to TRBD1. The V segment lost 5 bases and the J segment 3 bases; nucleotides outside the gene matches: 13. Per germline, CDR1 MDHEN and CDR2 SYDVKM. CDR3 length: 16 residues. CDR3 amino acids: CASSPQTGNVFYEQYF. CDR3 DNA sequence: TGTGCCAGCAGTCCGCAGACAGGGAACGTCTTCTACGAGCAGTACTTC. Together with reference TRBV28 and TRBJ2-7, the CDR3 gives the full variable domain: DVKVTQSSRYLVKRTGEKVFLECVQDMDHENMFWYRQDPGLGLRLIYFSYDVKMKEKGDIPEGYSVSREKKERFSLILESASTNQTSMYLCASSPQTGNVFYEQYFGPGTRLTVT.

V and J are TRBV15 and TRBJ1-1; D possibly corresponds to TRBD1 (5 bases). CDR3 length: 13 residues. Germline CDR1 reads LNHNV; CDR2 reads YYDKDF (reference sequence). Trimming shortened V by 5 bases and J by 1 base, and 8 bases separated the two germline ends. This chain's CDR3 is CATSYGGNTEAFF. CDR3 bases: TGTGCCACCAGCTACGGGGGGAACACTGAAGCTTTCTTT.

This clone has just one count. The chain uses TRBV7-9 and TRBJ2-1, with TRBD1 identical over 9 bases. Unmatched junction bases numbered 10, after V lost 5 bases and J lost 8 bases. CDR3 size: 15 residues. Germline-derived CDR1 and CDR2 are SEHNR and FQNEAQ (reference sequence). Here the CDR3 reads CASSPGQGQSDEQFF. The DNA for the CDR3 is TGTGCCAGCAGCCCAGGACAGGGGCAGAGCGATGAGCAGTTCTTC.

The CDR3 loop is CASGPETGVNTEAFF. Written as DNA, the CDR3 is TGTGCTAGTGGCCCCGAGACAGGGGTGAACACTGAAGCTTTCTTT. This chain links TRBV12-5 with TRBJ1-1; TRBD1 matches 8 bases. The length of the CDR3 is 15 residues. CDR1 is LGHNT, CDR2 FRNRAP, per germline. The ends lost 6 bases at V and 0 bases at J; junction bases unmatched: 6.

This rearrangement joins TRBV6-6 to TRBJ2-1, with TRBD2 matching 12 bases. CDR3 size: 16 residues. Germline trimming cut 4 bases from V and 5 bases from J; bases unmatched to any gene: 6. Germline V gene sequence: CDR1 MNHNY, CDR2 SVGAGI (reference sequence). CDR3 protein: CASSSSRTSGNNEQFF. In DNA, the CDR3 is TGTGCCAGCAGTTCCTCCCGGACTAGCGGGAACAATGAGCAGTTCTTC.

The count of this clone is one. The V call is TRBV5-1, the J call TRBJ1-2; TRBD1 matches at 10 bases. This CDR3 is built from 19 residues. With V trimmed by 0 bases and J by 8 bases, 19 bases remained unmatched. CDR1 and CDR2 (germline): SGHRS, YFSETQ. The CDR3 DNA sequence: TGCGCCAGCAGCTTGGGTGAGACAGGGGGCGCGGGGAGTCTAGGAGGCTACACCTTC. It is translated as CASSLGETGGAGSLGGYTF.

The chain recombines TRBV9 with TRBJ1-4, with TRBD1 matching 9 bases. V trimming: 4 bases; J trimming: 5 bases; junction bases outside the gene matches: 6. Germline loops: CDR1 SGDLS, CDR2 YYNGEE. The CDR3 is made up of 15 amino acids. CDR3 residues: CASSTRTGVNEKLFF. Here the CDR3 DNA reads TGTGCCAGCAGCACAAGGACAGGGGTCAATGAAAAACTGTTTTTT. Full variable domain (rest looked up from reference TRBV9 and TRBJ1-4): DSGVTQTPKHLITATGQRVTLRCSPRSGDLSVYWYQQSLDQGLQFLIQYYNGEERAKGNILERFSAQQFPDLHSELNLSSLELGDSALYFCASSTRTGVNEKLFFGSGTQLSVL.

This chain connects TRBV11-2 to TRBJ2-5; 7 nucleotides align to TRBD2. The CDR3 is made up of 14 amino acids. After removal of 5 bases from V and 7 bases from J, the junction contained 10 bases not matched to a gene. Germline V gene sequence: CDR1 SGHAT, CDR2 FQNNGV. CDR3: CASSPLAGEGTQYF. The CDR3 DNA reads TGTGCCAGCAGCCCGTTAGCGGGCGAGGGGACCCAGTACTTC.

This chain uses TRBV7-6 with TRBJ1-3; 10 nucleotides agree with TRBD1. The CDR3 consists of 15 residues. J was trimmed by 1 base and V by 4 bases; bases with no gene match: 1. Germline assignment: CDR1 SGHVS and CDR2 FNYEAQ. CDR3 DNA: TGTGCCAGCAGCTGGACAGGGGGTTCTGGAAACACCATATATTTT. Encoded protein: CASSWTGGSGNTIYF.

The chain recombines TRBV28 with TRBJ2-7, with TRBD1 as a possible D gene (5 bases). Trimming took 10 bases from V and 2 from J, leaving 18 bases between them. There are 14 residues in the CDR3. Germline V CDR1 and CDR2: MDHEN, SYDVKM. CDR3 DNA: TGTGCCATCACTCGGGCAGGGAAGACCTACGAGCAGTACTTC. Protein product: CAITRAGKTYEQYF.

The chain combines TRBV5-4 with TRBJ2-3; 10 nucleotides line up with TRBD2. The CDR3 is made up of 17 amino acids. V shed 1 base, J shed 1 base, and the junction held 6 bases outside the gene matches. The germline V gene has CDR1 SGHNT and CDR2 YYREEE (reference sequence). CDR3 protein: CASSLFLAGARTDTQYF. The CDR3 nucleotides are TGTGCCAGCAGCTTGTTCCTAGCGGGGGCCCGCACAGATACGCAGTATTTT.

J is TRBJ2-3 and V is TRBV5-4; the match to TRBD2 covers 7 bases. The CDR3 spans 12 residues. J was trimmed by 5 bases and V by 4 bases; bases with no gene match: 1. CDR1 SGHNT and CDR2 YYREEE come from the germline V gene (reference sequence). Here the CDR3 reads CASSPGGDTQYF. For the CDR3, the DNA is TGTGCCAGCAGCCCGGGGGGAGATACGCAGTATTTT.

DNA of the CDR3: TGTGCCAGCAGCTTACTGCAGGGGTCGGGGGCCAACGTCCTGACTTTC. Amino acid sequence: CASSLLQGSGANVLTF. This rearrangement joins TRBV5-4 to TRBJ2-6; maybe TRBD1 (6 bases). The CDR3 length is 16 residues. V lost 2 bases, J lost 4 bases, and 13 bases lay in between. Germline V lookup: CDR1 SGHNT, CDR2 YYREEE (reference sequence).

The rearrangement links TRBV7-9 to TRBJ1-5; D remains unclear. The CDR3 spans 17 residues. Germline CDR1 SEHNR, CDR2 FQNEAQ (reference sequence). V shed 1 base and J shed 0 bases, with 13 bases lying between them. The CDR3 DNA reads TGTGCCAGCAGCTTAGAGCCAGGCAGCAATAGCAATCAGCCCCAGCATTTT. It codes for CASSLEPGSNSNQPQHF.

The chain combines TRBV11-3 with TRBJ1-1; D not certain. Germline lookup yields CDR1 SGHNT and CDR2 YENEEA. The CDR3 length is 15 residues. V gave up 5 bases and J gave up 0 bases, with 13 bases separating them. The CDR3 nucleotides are TGTGCCAGCAGCCCGCCCGGGAGTCTGAACACTGAAGCTTTCTTT. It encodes CASSPPGSLNTEAFF.

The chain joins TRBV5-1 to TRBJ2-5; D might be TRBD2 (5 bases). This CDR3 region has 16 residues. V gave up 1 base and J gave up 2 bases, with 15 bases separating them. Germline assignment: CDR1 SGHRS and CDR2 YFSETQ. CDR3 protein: CASSLFSTREQETQYF. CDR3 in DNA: TGCGCCAGCAGCTTGTTTAGTACGAGGGAACAAGAGACCCAGTACTTC.

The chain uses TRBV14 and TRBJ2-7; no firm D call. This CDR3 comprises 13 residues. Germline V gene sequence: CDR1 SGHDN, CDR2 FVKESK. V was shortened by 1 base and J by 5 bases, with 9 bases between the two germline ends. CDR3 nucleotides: TGTGCCAGCAGCCAAGTATCAGTCCACGAGCAGTACTTC. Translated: CASSQVSVHEQYF.

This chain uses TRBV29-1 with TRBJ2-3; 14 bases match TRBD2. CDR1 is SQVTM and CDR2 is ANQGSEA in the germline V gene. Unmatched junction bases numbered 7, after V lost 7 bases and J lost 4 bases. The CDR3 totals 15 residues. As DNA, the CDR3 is TGCAGCGATTATTCGACTAGCGGGAGGGCAGATACGCAGTATTTT. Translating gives CSDYSTSGRADTQYF.

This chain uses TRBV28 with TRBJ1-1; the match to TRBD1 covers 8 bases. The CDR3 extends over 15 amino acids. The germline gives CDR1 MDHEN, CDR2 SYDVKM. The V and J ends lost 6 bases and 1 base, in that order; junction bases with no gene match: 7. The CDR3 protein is CASSPTGTGNTEAFF. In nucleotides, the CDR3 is TGTGCCAGCAGCCCCACCGGGACAGGGAACACTGAAGCTTTCTTT.

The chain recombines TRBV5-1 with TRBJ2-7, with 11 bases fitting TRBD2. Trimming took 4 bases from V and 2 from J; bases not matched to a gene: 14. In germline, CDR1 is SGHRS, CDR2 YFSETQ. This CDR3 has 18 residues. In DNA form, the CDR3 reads TGCGCCAGCAGCCTATCGTTCCTAACTAGCGGGAGCGCCTACGAGCAGTACTTC. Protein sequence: CASSLSFLTSGSAYEQYF.

The CDR3 bases are TGTGCCAGCAGTCTAGGCGGGAGGCAATACGAGCAGTACTTC. This gives the protein CASSLGGRQYEQYF. This rearrangement joins TRBV6-6 to TRBJ2-7; 8 nucleotides align to TRBD2. V dropped 5 bases and J dropped 4; count of bases not matched to a gene: 7. CDR3 length: 14 residues. The germline CDR1 and CDR2 sequences are MNHNY and SVGAGI (reference sequence).

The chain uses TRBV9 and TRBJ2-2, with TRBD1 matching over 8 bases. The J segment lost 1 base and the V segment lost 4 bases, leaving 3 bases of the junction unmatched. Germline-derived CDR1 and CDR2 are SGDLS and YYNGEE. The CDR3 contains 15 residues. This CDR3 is CASSKTGENTGELFF. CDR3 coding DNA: TGTGCCAGCAGCAAGACAGGGGAGAACACCGGGGAGCTGTTTTTT.

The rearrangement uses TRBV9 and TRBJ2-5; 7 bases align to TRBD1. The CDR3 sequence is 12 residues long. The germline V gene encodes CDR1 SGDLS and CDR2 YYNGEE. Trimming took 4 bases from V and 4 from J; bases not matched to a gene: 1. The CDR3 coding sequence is TGTGCCAGCAGCAGGGACAGAGAGACCCAGTACTTC. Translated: CASSRDRETQYF.

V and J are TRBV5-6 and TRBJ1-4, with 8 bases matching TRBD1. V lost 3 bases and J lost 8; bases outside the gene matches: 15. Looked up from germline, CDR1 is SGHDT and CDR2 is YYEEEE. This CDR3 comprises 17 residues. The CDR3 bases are TGTGCCAGCAGCTCTGGTCCAGGGGGCCTGGGCTTGGAAAAACTGTTTTTT. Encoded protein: CASSSGPGGLGLEKLFF.

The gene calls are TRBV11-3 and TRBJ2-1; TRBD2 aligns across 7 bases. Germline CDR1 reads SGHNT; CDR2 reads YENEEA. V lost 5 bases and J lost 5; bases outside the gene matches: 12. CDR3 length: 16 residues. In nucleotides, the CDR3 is TGTGCCAGCAGCCCCAGGACTAGAGATTTGCACAATGAGCAGTTCTTC. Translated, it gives CASSPRTRDLHNEQFF.

The CDR3 sequence is CAGQGPNQPQHF. CDR3 nucleotides: TGTGCGGGCCAGGGTCCGAATCAGCCCCAGCATTTT. This sequence joins TRBV28 and TRBJ1-5; tentative D call: TRBD1 (5 bases). Germline-derived CDR1 and CDR2 are MDHEN and SYDVKM. The CDR3 covers 12 residues.

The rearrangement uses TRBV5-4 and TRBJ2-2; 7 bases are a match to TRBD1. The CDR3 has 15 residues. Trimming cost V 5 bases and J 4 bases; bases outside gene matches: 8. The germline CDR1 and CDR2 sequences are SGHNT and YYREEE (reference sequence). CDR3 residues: CASRLDRVSTGELFF. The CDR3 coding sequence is TGTGCCAGCAGACTCGACAGGGTATCCACCGGGGAGCTGTTTTTT.

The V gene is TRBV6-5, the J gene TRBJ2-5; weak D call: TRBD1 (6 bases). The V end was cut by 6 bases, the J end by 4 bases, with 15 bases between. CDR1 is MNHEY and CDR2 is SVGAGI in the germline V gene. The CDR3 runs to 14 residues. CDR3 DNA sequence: TGTGCCAGCAGGGATTACAGGGTGCTAGAGACCCAGTACTTC. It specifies CASRDYRVLETQYF.

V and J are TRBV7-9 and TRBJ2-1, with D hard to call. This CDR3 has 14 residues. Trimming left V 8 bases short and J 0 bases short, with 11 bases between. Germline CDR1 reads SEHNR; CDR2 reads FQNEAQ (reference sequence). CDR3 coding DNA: TGTGCCAGCTCCTTTACAGACTCCTACAATGAGCAGTTCTTC. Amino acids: CASSFTDSYNEQFF.

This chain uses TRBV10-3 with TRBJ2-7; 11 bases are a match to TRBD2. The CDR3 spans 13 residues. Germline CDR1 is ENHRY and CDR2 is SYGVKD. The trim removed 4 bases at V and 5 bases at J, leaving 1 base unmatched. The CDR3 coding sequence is TGTGCCATCAGTGCTAGCGGGGGGCACGAGCAGTACTTC. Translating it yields CAISASGGHEQYF.

The CDR3 region has the DNA TGTGCCAGCAGCCAGCGGGAAGAGACCCAGTACTTC. Its protein product is CASSQREETQYF. This sequence joins TRBV6-5 and TRBJ2-5; maybe TRBD2 (6 bases). V was pared by 6 bases and J by 3 bases, with 8 bases between. Germline CDR1 MNHEY, CDR2 SVGAGI. This CDR3 region has 12 residues.